This TCR beta chain was identified in a study of Ad26.COV2.S vaccination and SARS-CoV-2 variants. Whole-study context: Ad26.COV2.S shots went into the muscle once or twice, 56 days apart.

Clones were read by immunoSEQ multiplex PCR, and TCRdb kept only the in-frame ones, dropping some. The sample yields about 680,000 clones, more than 70% seen once. This clone was seen a few times. The antigen is unknown. The ends lost 8 bases at V and 3 bases at J; junction bases unmatched: 9. The CDR3 is made up of 15 amino acids. Germline V lookup: CDR1 WNHNN, CDR2 SYGVQD (reference sequence). Treatment noted: approximately 18 received Ad26.COV2.S at low or high dose, single or two shots; 5 received placebo; per-sample allocation not given. Collection of the samples took place on day 63 after the first injection of vaccine or placebo. Overall study findings and caveats: Reported post-vaccination CD8+ and CD4+ T cell responses to spike showed substantial breadth. Vaccine recipients and placebo recipients showed similar non-spike TCR breadth.

The sample consisted of peripheral blood, taken in a trial of Ad26.COV2.S vaccine versus placebo. The J gene is TRBJ2-2, the V gene TRBV10-1; 7 bases map to TRBD1. This clonotype was sampled from a person between 18 and 65 years old who received the Ad26.COV2.S COVID-19 vaccine or a placebo. The CDR3 DNA sequence: TGCGCCAGCGGGATTTTTGACAGGGACACCGGGGAGCTGTTTTTT. Translating gives CASGIFDRDTGELFF.